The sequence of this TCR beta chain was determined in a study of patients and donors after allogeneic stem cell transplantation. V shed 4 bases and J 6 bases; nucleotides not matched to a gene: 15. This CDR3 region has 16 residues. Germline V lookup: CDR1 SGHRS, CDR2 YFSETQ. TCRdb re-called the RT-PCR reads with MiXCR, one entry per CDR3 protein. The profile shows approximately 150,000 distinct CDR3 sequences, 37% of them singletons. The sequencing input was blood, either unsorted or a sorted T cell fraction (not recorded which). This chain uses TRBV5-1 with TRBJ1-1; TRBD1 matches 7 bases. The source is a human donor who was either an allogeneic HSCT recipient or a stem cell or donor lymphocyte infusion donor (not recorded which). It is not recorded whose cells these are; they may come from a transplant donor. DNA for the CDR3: TGCGCCAGCAGCATTTACAGGGGACTTTTCCCTGCTGAAGCTTTCTTT. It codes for CASSIYRGLFPAEAFF.